The 2 T cell receptor beta chains listed next were all sequenced from one sample in a study of cytomegalovirus exposure and HLA in healthy donors. The PCR contained 60 Vbeta and 13 Jbeta primers. TCRdb's copy holds only in-frame clones and misses some; the assay was immunoSEQ multiplex PCR. The sample holds about 120,000 clones, around two thirds seen once. What was sequenced was PBMCs. The source is a woman in her thirties or forties in good health and CMV-seropositive.

This clone turned up a few times. This chain links TRBV5-4 with TRBJ2-7; perhaps TRBD2 as D (5 bases). Trimming removed 3 bases at V and 6 bases at J, with 16 bases between. The CDR3 runs 14 residues. Germline CDR1 reads SGHNT; CDR2 reads YYREEE (reference sequence). In nucleotides, the CDR3 is TGTGCCAGCAGCTCTAAGGTTGATAGCGCCGAGCAGTACTTC. Protein: CASSSKVDSAEQYF.

The sample holds a few counts of this clone. This rearrangement joins TRBV11-3 to TRBJ2-2; 9 bases align to TRBD2. The length of the CDR3 is 16 residues. Trimming removed 4 bases from V and 6 bases from J; junction bases left unmatched: 9. Germline V gene sequence: CDR1 SGHNT, CDR2 YENEEA. The CDR3 spells CASSSLGGRVSGELFF. The CDR3 nucleotides read TGTGCCAGCAGCTCCCTCGGCGGGAGGGTCTCCGGGGAGCTGTTTTTT.